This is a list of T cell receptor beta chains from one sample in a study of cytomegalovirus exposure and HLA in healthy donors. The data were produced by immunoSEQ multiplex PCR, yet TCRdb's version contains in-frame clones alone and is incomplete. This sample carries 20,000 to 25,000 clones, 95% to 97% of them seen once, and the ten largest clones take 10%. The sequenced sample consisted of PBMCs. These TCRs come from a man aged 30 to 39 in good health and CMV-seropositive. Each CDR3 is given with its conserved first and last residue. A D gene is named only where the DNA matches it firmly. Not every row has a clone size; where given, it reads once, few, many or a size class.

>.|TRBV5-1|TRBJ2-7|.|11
CASSMADEQYF
TGCGCCAGCAGCATGGCAGACGAGCAGTACTTC
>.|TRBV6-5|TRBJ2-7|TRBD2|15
CASSWTSDSSYEQYF
TGTGCCAGCAGCTGGACTAGCGATAGCTCCTACGAGCAGTACTTC
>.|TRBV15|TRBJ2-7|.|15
CATRELSRSSYEQYF
TGTGCCACCAGGGAATTGAGTAGGAGCTCCTACGAGCAGTACTTC
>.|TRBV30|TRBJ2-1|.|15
CAWSAFMGSSNEQFF
TGTGCCTGGAGCGCCTTCATGGGGAGTTCGAATGAGCAGTTCTTC
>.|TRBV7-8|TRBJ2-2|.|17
CASSLVMSRPVGGELFF
TGTGCCAGCAGCTTAGTAATGTCTAGGCCCGTCGGCGGGGAGCTGTTTTTT
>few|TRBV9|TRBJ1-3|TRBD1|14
CASGGTGSGNTIYF
TGTGCCAGCGGGGGGACAGGGTCTGGAAACACCATATATTTT
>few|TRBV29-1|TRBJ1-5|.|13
CSVGGISNQPQHF
TGCAGCGTTGGAGGGATCTCCAATCAGCCCCAGCATTTT
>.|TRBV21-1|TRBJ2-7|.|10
CAGHRSEQYF
TGTGCCGGCCACAGGTCCGAGCAGTACTTC
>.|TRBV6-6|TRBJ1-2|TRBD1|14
CASSQGQGKESYTF
TGTGCCAGCAGTCAGGGACAGGGGAAAGAGAGCTACACCTTC
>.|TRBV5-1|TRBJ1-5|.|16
CASSLDGQGWNQPQHF
TGCGCCAGCAGCTTGGACGGGCAGGGTTGGAATCAGCCCCAGCATTTT
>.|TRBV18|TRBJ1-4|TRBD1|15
CASSPRTGGDEKLFF
TGTGCCAGCTCACCACGGACAGGGGGAGATGAAAAACTGTTTTTT
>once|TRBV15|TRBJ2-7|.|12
CATSRDRGEQYF
TGTGCCACCAGCAGAGACCGGGGTGAGCAGTACTTC
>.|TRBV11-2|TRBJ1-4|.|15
CASSPRQKTNEKLFF
TGTGCCAGCAGCCCTCGACAGAAAACCAATGAAAAACTGTTTTTT
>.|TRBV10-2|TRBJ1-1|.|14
CASSSSGGWTEAFF
TGCGCCAGCAGTAGCTCGGGGGGTTGGACTGAAGCTTTCTTT
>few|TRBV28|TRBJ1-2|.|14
CASSPPGNQAGYTF
TGTGCCAGCAGTCCCCCAGGGAATCAAGCTGGCTACACCTTC
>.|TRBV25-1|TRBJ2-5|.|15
CASSRLVGASETQYF
TGTGCCAGCAGTCGGCTAGTGGGGGCGTCAGAGACCCAGTACTTC
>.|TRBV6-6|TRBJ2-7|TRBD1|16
CASSAPWTGVPYEQYF
TGTGCCAGCAGTGCTCCTTGGACAGGGGTTCCCTACGAGCAGTACTTC
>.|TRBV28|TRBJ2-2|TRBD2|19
CASSLRQGRTSGRPGELFF
TGTGCCAGCAGTTTACGCCAGGGGAGGACTAGCGGGAGACCCGGGGAGCTGTTTTTT
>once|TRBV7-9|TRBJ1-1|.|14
CASSQETGNTEAFF
TGTGCCAGCAGTCAAGAAACAGGGAACACTGAAGCTTTCTTT
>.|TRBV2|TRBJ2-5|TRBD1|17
CASSEGGQGIIQETQYF
TGTGCCAGCAGTGAGGGAGGACAGGGCATAATCCAAGAGACCCAGTACTTC
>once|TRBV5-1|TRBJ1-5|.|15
CASSFSPGYNQPQHF
TGCGCCAGCAGCTTCAGTCCAGGGTACAATCAGCCCCAGCATTTT
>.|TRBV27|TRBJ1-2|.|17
CASSSVDAGKGSYGYTF
TGTGCCAGCAGTTCCGTTGATGCGGGGAAGGGTAGTTATGGCTACACCTTC
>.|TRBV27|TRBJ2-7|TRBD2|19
CASSLKGWGLAGASYEQYF
TGTGCCAGCAGTTTAAAGGGTTGGGGACTAGCGGGAGCATCCTACGAGCAGTACTTC
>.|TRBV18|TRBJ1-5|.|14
CASSRSGDNQPQHF
TGTGCCAGCTCACGTTCAGGGGACAATCAGCCCCAGCATTTT
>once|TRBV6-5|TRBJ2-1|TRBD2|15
CASRSRTSGRNEQFF
TGTGCCAGCAGATCCCGGACTAGCGGGAGAAATGAGCAGTTCTTC
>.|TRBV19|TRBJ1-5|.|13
CASRQASNQPQHF
TGTGCCAGTAGACAAGCGAGCAATCAGCCCCAGCATTTT
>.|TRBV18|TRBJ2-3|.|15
CASSSSLTDTDTQYF
TGTGCCAGCTCATCCTCCCTAACCGACACAGATACGCAGTATTTT
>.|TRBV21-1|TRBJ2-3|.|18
CASSNGTRSVLSTDTQYF
TGTGCCAGCAGCAACGGTACTCGATCCGTCCTTAGCACAGATACGCAGTATTTT
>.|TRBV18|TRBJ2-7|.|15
CASSSGLLGTYEQYF
TGTGCCAGCTCTTCGGGACTTTTGGGCACCTACGAGCAGTACTTC